The 17 T cell receptor beta chains reported below all come from one sample, sequenced in a study of blood T cell repertoires in COVID-19. Clones were sequenced by immunoSEQ multiplex PCR, and TCRdb holds only the in-frame ones, with some missing. This sample has 250,000 to 350,000 clones; 88% occur once, and the top ten carry approximately 11%. Sequenced sample: peripheral blood. Source of these receptors: a woman aged 30 to 39 with COVID-19, enrolled during active disease.

V and J are TRBV5-1 and TRBJ1-1, with 9 positions matching TRBD1. CDR3 length: 12 residues. Germline-derived CDR1 and CDR2 are SGHRS and YFSETQ. J was trimmed by 8 bases and V by 7 bases; bases with no gene match: 6. The CDR3 protein is CASSLGTGEAFF. The CDR3 DNA is TGCGCCAGCTCCCTAGGGACAGGGGAAGCTTTCTTT.

As concerns this clone: The same CDR3 also results from other DNA sequences found in this sample. The CDR3 DNA is TGCGCCAGCAGCTTCGGACAGGGGTCCTACGAGCAGTACTTC. Its protein product is CASSFGQGSYEQYF. The chain links TRBV5-1 to TRBJ2-7, with TRBD1 identical over 9 bases. V shed 2 bases and J 1 base; nucleotides not matched to a gene: 1. Per germline, CDR1 SGHRS and CDR2 YFSETQ. CDR3 length equals 14 residues.

The V gene is TRBV11-3, the J gene TRBJ2-2; TRBD2 matches at 7 bases. The CDR3 length is 15 residues. Germline CDR1 and CDR2: SGHNT and YENEEA. The ends lost 3 bases at V and 4 bases at J; junction bases unmatched: 5. The CDR3 loop is CASSLGGRGTGELFF. CDR3 bases: TGTGCCAGCAGCTTGGGAGGGAGAGGCACCGGGGAGCTGTTTTTT.

This clone was seen only once. The CDR3 is CASSHTDRLEQYF. The CDR3 DNA reads as TGTGCCAGCAGTCATACAGACCGTTTGGAGCAGTACTTC. The rearrangement links TRBV12-3 or TRBV12-4 to TRBJ2-7; no reliable D call. This CDR3 is 13 amino acids long. Trimming took off 5 bases at V and 7 bases at J, with 15 bases between the two ends.

This rearrangement joins TRBV5-6 to TRBJ1-4; perhaps TRBD1 as D (5 bases). The CDR3 covers 14 residues. CDR1 is SGHDT, CDR2 YYEEEE, per germline. The germline V and J ends were trimmed by 3 bases and 4 bases, with 10 bases remaining between them. The CDR3 DNA follows: TGTGCCAGCAGCTCGCGACAGTTTAATGAAAAACTGTTTTTT. Translating gives CASSSRQFNEKLFF.

The chain links TRBV7-9 to TRBJ2-2, with a tentative D call TRBD1 (7 bases). V dropped 5 bases and J dropped 0 bases, with 16 bases sitting between them. The germline CDR1 and CDR2 sequences are SEHNR and FQNEAQ (reference sequence). The CDR3 has 17 residues. This chain's CDR3 is CASSLTAGTANTGELFF. In DNA form, the CDR3 reads TGTGCCAGCAGCCTCACCGCGGGGACAGCGAACACCGGGGAGCTGTTTTTT.

The chain carries TRBV19 and TRBJ1-1; 9 nucleotides match TRBD1. Germline V CDR1 and CDR2: LNHDA, SQIVND (reference sequence). V lost 4 bases to trimming and J lost 7 bases; unmatched junction nucleotides: 10. CDR3 length: 15 residues. CDR3 loop: CASSTGQGGIVEAFF. The CDR3 DNA follows: TGTGCCAGTAGTACGGGACAGGGAGGTATAGTTGAAGCTTTCTTT.

This sequence joins TRBV20-1 and TRBJ2-1, with TRBD2 matching over 7 bases. Germline V CDR1 and CDR2: DFQATT, SNEGSKA (reference sequence). V lost 6 bases and J lost 4; bases outside the gene matches: 9. This CDR3 is 14 amino acids long. The DNA for the CDR3 is TGCAGTGCGAGTCCGACTAGCTATTACAATGAGCAGTTCTTC. It yields the protein CSASPTSYYNEQFF.

This chain connects TRBV30 to TRBJ2-7; TRBD2 agrees at 7 bases. Germline CDR1 GTSNPN, CDR2 SVGIG (reference sequence). The CDR3 runs to 10 residues. CDR3 region: CAGGLGEQYF. CDR3 nucleotide sequence: TGTGCGGGAGGGCTGGGGGAGCAGTACTTC.

This chain links TRBV7-9 with TRBJ1-2; D is unresolved. CDR1 is SEHNR and CDR2 is FQNEAQ in the germline V gene (reference sequence). V lost 4 bases and J 2 bases, leaving 11 bases between the germline ends. The CDR3 extends over 14 amino acids. The CDR3 nucleotides are TGTGCCAGCAGCTCCTTCACATACAACTATGGCTACACCTTC. Protein sequence: CASSSFTYNYGYTF. The complete variable domain, with remaining parts taken from reference TRBV7-9 and TRBJ1-2, reads DTGVSQNPRHKITKRGQNVTFRCDPISEHNRLYWYRQTLGQGPEFLTYFQNEAQLEKSRLLSDRFSAERPKGSFSTLEIQRTEQGDSAMYLCASSSFTYNYGYTFGSGTRLTVV.

The V gene is TRBV11-3, the J gene TRBJ1-3, with a tentative D call TRBD1 (5 bases). The ends were cut back, 3 bases at V and 3 bases at J, with 12 bases in the middle. The CDR3 loop spans 15 amino acids. In germline, CDR1 is SGHNT, CDR2 YENEEA. CDR3 bases: TGTGCCAGCAGCTTCGGCGGGGGTATTGGAAACACCATATATTTT. This encodes CASSFGGGIGNTIYF.

The chain carries TRBV4-3 and TRBJ2-5, with D possibly TRBD2 on 6 matching bases. The germline CDR1 and CDR2 sequences are LGHNA and YSLEER. This CDR3 is built from 15 residues. With 0 bases removed from V and 5 bases from J, the gap between germline ends came to 13 bases. CDR3 sequence (DNA): TGCGCCAGCAGCCAAGACGCGGGGCCCCGGGAGACCCAGTACTTC. This sequence encodes CASSQDAGPRETQYF.

J is TRBJ2-7 and V is TRBV20-1, with 7 bases lining up with TRBD2. The germline CDR1 and CDR2 sequences are DFQATT and SNEGSKA (reference sequence). The trim removed 3 bases at V and 0 bases at J, leaving 5 bases unmatched. The CDR3 is 14 amino acids. CDR3 in DNA: TGCAGTGCTAGTTGGCTAGCGGCCTCCTACGAGCAGTACTTC. Protein product: CSASWLAASYEQYF.

V and J are TRBV28 and TRBJ1-4; 9 bases align to TRBD1. The CDR3 has 15 amino acids. The germline V gene encodes CDR1 MDHEN and CDR2 SYDVKM. Losses at the gene ends were 2 bases for V and 7 bases for J; bases not matched to a gene: 5. The DNA of the CDR3 is TGTGCCAGCAGTTTACTCGGGACAGGGTCTGAAAAACTGTTTTTT. Its protein is CASSLLGTGSEKLFF. The full variable domain, in which reference TRBV28 and TRBJ1-4 provide the parts outside the CDR3, is DVKVTQSSRYLVKRTGEKVFLECVQDMDHENMFWYRQDPGLGLRLIYFSYDVKMKEKGDIPEGYSVSREKKERFSLILESASTNQTSMYLCASSLLGTGSEKLFFGSGTQLSVL.

The chain recombines TRBV5-4 with TRBJ2-7; 9 bases map to TRBD2. Per germline, CDR1 SGHNT and CDR2 YYREEE (reference sequence). The CDR3 loop spans 16 amino acids. V was pared by 0 bases and J by 2 bases, with 6 bases of the junction left unmatched. The CDR3 DNA follows: TGTGCCAGCAGCTTGGGGCCAGCGGGAGGAACCTACGAGCAGTACTTC. Residues: CASSLGPAGGTYEQYF.

The CDR3 coding sequence is TGTGCCAGCAGTTACCAGGGGGAGAATGGCAATCAGCCCCAGCATTTT. Its translation: CASSYQGENGNQPQHF. The chain has TRBV6-6 and TRBJ1-5; TRBD1 agrees at 7 bases. Germline assignment: CDR1 MNHNY and CDR2 SVGAGI (reference sequence). This CDR3 has 16 amino acids. Trimming removed 2 bases from V and 2 bases from J; junction bases left unmatched: 6.

The chain couples TRBV5-1 to TRBJ1-1; D possibly corresponds to TRBD1 (5 bases). The CDR3 runs to 15 residues. V shed 1 base and J shed 1 base, with 11 bases lying between them. Germline V gene data show CDR1 as SGHRS and CDR2 as YFSETQ. This chain's CDR3 is CASSLLAGPNTEAFF. The CDR3 bases are TGCGCCAGCAGCTTGTTGGCAGGGCCGAACACTGAAGCTTTCTTT.